This TCR beta chain was captured by sequencing in a study of early T cells in non-severe SARS-CoV-2 infection. Study-wide findings and caveats: VDJdb matching skewed toward anti-spike CD8 responses, missing private and CD4 specificities.

Many counts were recorded for this clonotype. The antigen remains undetermined. Researchers attached unique molecular identifiers to individual cDNA molecules. TCRdb reanalysed the 5' RACE reads using MiXCR and keeps one entry per CDR3 protein. The sample shows some 27,000 distinct CDR3 sequences, about 4% of them seen only once. V was clipped by 5 bases and J by 4 bases; unmatched bases: 5. Germline lookup yields CDR1 SGHVS and CDR2 FNYEAQ. The CDR3 runs to 15 residues. This chain links TRBV7-6 with TRBJ2-1; 10 bases map to TRBD2. What was sequenced was whole blood. The receptor was isolated from an adult who was a healthcare worker with PCR-confirmed SARS-CoV-2 infection or an uninfected control (not recorded which). The CDR3, as DNA: TGTGCCAGCAGCCCCCTAGCGGGAGAATACAATGAGCAGTTCTTC. This translates into CASSPLAGEYNEQFF.